Given below is one TCR beta chain in context. Antigen: not known. Libraries for TCR beta were made by quantitative 5'-RACE with molecular barcodes. MiXCR, applied by TCRdb to the 5' RACE reads, yields one record per CDR3 protein. The profile shows some 800,000 distinct CDR3 sequences, around 11% of them singletons. This record belongs to a study of CD8 T cells in ankylosing spondylitis. Study-wide results and caveats: Seemingly distinctive of ankylosing spondylitis blood was a TCR beta motif formed by eight highly homologous variants. Significant enrichment of disease-linked clones was reportedly seen in matched ankylosing spondylitis synovial fluid.

Trimming stripped 2 bases from V and 4 bases from J, with 11 bases between. Germline CDR1 is SGHRS and CDR2 is YFSETQ. The CDR3 runs to 14 residues. The chain joins TRBV5-1 to TRBJ2-3; D is uncertain. Sequences were obtained from blood, either unsorted or a sorted T cell fraction (not recorded which). The TCR was taken from a male donor with ankylosing spondylitis. This CDR3 reads CASSLDDPPDTQYF. CDR3 nucleotide sequence: TGCGCCAGCAGCTTAGACGATCCCCCAGATACGCAGTATTTT.